The 22 T cell receptor beta chains presented below share a single source sample, sequenced in a study of technical replicates of blood from several donors (dated by TCRdb to the late 2010s). Library preparation was by the immunoSEQ multiplex PCR assay. As stored in TCRdb, this immuneACCESS dataset retains in-frame rearrangements with V and J assigned. A fraction of the clones does not appear; measured against another copy, unresolved V genes explain less than half of the discrepancy, and the remainder lacks a known reason. This sample gives some 66,000 clones in total; roughly 98% of them show up just once. The ten largest clonotypes hold around 0.16% of the sample. Sequencing was done on a sample of T cells isolated from PBMCs. All receptors come from a human donor in good health.

V is TRBV15 and J is TRBJ1-5; no clear D gene. Per the germline V gene, CDR1 is LNHNV and CDR2 is YYDKDF (reference sequence). V lost 8 bases to trimming and J lost 4 bases, with 12 bases between them. This CDR3 spans 13 amino acids. The CDR3 spells CATSLGVNQPQHF. DNA of the CDR3: TGTGCCACCTCCCTCGGGGTGAATCAGCCCCAGCATTTT.

The J gene is TRBJ1-6, the V gene TRBV29-1, with 7 bases fitting TRBD1. The germline V gene has CDR1 SQVTM and CDR2 ANQGSEA. This CDR3 has 13 residues. V lost 5 bases and J lost 9; bases outside the gene matches: 7. The CDR3 is CSVKEGGFSPLHF. CDR3 sequence (DNA): TGCAGCGTTAAGGAAGGGGGCTTTTCACCCCTCCACTTT.

The chain carries TRBV29-1 and TRBJ2-1; 10 bases line up with TRBD2. V shed 4 bases and J 7 bases; nucleotides not matched to a gene: 7. CDR3 length: 14 amino acids. CDR1 is SQVTM, CDR2 ANQGSEA, per germline. CDR3 amino acids: CSVAVSGRSNEQFF. Here the CDR3 DNA reads TGCAGCGTTGCCGTTAGCGGGAGGAGTAATGAGCAGTTCTTC.

V gene TRBV27 combines with J gene TRBJ1-4; D perhaps matches TRBD1 (5 bases). With 0 bases removed from V and 6 bases from J, the gap between germline ends came to 8 bases. Germline lookup yields CDR1 MNHEY and CDR2 SMNVEV (reference sequence). The CDR3 is made up of 14 amino acids. CDR3 DNA: TGTGCCAGCAGTTTATCGGGAGGGGATGAAAAACTGTTTTTT. This encodes CASSLSGGDEKLFF.

The CDR3 is CASSAGATNTGELFF. CDR3 sequence (DNA): TGTGCCAGCAGCGCGGGAGCGACGAACACCGGGGAGCTGTTTTTT. The chain is built from TRBV9 and TRBJ2-2, with a tentative D call TRBD2 (6 bases). Trimming stripped 3 bases from V and 0 bases from J, with 9 bases between. Germline loops: CDR1 SGDLS, CDR2 YYNGEE. CDR3 length equals 15 residues.

The chain has TRBV19 and TRBJ1-5, with D possibly TRBD1 on 5 matching bases. Germline values: CDR1 LNHDA, CDR2 SQIVND (reference sequence). Trimming removed 7 bases at V and 1 base at J, with 17 bases between. The CDR3 sequence is 16 residues long. CDR3 bases: TGTGCCAGTACCTATGGGGGGGGTTGGAGCAATCAGCCCCAGCATTTT. This sequence encodes CASTYGGGWSNQPQHF.

The chain employs TRBV5-8 and TRBJ2-1, with 10 nucleotides matching TRBD2. CDR3 length: 15 residues. Per the germline V gene, CDR1 is SGHTS and CDR2 is YDEGEE. V shed 2 bases, J shed 12 bases, and the junction held 11 bases outside the gene matches. As DNA, the CDR3 is TGTGCCAGCAGCTTAGCTAGCGGGGGTTTGCTGCCGCAGTTCTTC. Amino acids: CASSLASGGLLPQFF.

V and J are TRBV5-6 and TRBJ2-2; TRBD2 matches at 11 bases. The CDR3 loop spans 18 amino acids. V gave up 1 base and J gave up 0 bases; unmatched junction bases: 5. Germline CDR1 SGHDT, CDR2 YYEEEE. DNA of the CDR3: TGTGCCAGCAGCTTGTGGCTAGCGGGGGGCCCGAACACCGGGGAGCTGTTTTTT. Its protein product is CASSLWLAGGPNTGELFF. The entire variable domain, with the rest obtained from reference TRBV5-6 and TRBJ2-2, is as follows: DAGVTQSPTHLIKTRGQQVTLRCSPKSGHDTVSWYQQALGQGPQFIFQYYEEEERQRGNFPDRFSGHQFPNYSSELNVNALLLGDSALYLCASSLWLAGGPNTGELFFGEGSRLTVL.

This chain joins TRBV30 and TRBJ1-2; a possible D gene is TRBD1 (5 bases). The CDR3 runs 16 residues. Germline assignment: CDR1 GTSNPN and CDR2 SVGIG (reference sequence). V lost 3 bases to trimming and J lost 4 bases, with 21 bases between them. CDR3 sequence: CAWSNQLGLSSYGYTF. The CDR3 DNA follows: TGTGCCTGGAGCAATCAGCTGGGACTCTCGTCCTATGGCTACACCTTC.

The chain employs TRBV5-1 and TRBJ2-6; maybe TRBD1 (5 bases). CDR1 SGHRS and CDR2 YFSETQ come from the germline V gene. CDR3 length: 15 amino acids. Trimming removed 3 bases from V and 4 bases from J, with 11 bases in between. CDR3 DNA sequence: TGCGCCAGCAGCTCCTCAGGGTCCGGGGCCAACGTCCTGACTTTC. Translated: CASSSSGSGANVLTF.

The V gene is TRBV15, the J gene TRBJ2-3; 7 nucleotides match TRBD2. Germline CDR1 reads LNHNV; CDR2 reads YYDKDF (reference sequence). Trimming removed 4 bases from V and 2 bases from J; junction bases left unmatched: 18. The CDR3 has 19 residues. The CDR3 here is CATSTGLREGQVLTDTQYF. CDR3 in DNA: TGTGCCACCAGCACCGGACTCAGGGAGGGCCAGGTTCTCACAGATACGCAGTATTTT.

The chain joins TRBV5-4 to TRBJ2-2; D uncertain. This CDR3 contains 13 residues. The germline gives CDR1 SGHNT, CDR2 YYREEE (reference sequence). Between the trimmed V and J ends, which lost 3 bases and 6 bases, there was a span of 9 bases. CDR3 amino acids: CASSYERAGELFF. For the CDR3, the DNA is TGTGCCAGCAGCTACGAGCGCGCCGGGGAGCTGTTTTTT.

The genes are TRBV9 and TRBJ2-1; the D gene is possibly TRBD2 (6 bases). Germline V gives CDR1 SGDLS, CDR2 YYNGEE. This CDR3 is 13 amino acids long. Trimming stripped 7 bases from V and 9 bases from J, with 17 bases between. The CDR3: CASSAWGGPEQFF. The DNA for the CDR3 is TGTGCCAGCTCCGCCTGGGGAGGCCCTGAGCAGTTCTTC.

The chain recombines TRBV19 with TRBJ1-5, with D hard to call. This CDR3 region has 14 residues. The germline V and J ends were trimmed by 0 bases and 4 bases, with 7 bases remaining between them. The germline V gene encodes CDR1 LNHDA and CDR2 SQIVND (reference sequence). The CDR3 DNA reads TGTGCCAGTAGTATAGAATCAGTAAATCAGCCCCAGCATTTT. As protein: CASSIESVNQPQHF.

Remarks on this clone: At one end the junction does not follow the germline gene, possibly because of a read error. This chain uses TRBV15 with TRBJ2-5, with D unclear. Germline loops: CDR1 LNHNV, CDR2 YYDKDF (reference sequence). This CDR3 spans 13 amino acids. CDR3 region: CATSRSTREAQYF. CDR3 DNA: TGTGCCACCAGCAGATCTACAAGAGAGGCCCAGTACTTC.

The chain links TRBV11-3 to TRBJ2-2; D gene ambiguous. Per the germline V gene, CDR1 is SGHNT and CDR2 is YENEEA. CDR3 length: 13 residues. V gave up 2 bases and J gave up 5 bases, with 6 bases separating them. The CDR3 region is CASSLLLTGELFF. CDR3 bases: TGTGCCAGCAGCTTACTCCTTACCGGGGAGCTGTTTTTT. The full variable domain, rest sourced from reference TRBV11-3 and TRBJ2-2, is EAGVVQSPRYKIIEKKQPVAFWCNPISGHNTLYWYLQNLGQGPELLIRYENEEAVDDSQLPKDRFSAERLKGVDSTLKIQPAELGDSAVYLCASSLLLTGELFFGEGSRLTVL.

CDR3 sequence reads: CASSRDDRGTHHGYTF. CDR3 sequence (DNA): TGTGCCAGCAGCCGAGATGACAGGGGCACCCACCATGGCTACACCTTC. The genes are TRBV9 and TRBJ1-2; 8 bases fit TRBD1. From germline, CDR1 is SGDLS and CDR2 YYNGEE. The CDR3 consists of 16 residues. The V and J ends lost 4 bases and 6 bases, in that order; junction bases with no gene match: 14.

The chain has TRBV7-7 and TRBJ2-5, with 7 bases matching TRBD1. This CDR3 is 15 amino acids long. J gave up 7 bases and V 1 base, and 9 bases lay outside the gene matches. The germline V gene has CDR1 SSHAT and CDR2 FNYEAQ (reference sequence). DNA for the CDR3: TGTGCCAGCAGCTTAGGACAGGGTCTGGAGATGACCCAGTACTTC. Its protein is CASSLGQGLEMTQYF.

The V gene is TRBV29-1, the J gene TRBJ2-7, with D possibly being TRBD1 (5 bases). Germline lookup yields CDR1 SQVTM and CDR2 ANQGSEA. The CDR3 covers 13 residues. Trimming removed 5 bases from V and 0 bases from J, with 11 bases in between. CDR3 nucleotides: TGCAGCGTTCGGGTAGGGGACTCCTACGAGCAGTACTTC. Translation gives CSVRVGDSYEQYF.

The chain combines TRBV29-1 with TRBJ2-7; TRBD1 might be the D (6 bases). The germline V gene has CDR1 SQVTM and CDR2 ANQGSEA. Trimming shortened V by 4 bases and J by 0 bases, and 13 bases separated the two germline ends. This CDR3 contains 14 residues. As DNA, the CDR3 is TGCAGCGTTGTTGAAGGGGGTTCCTCCTACGAGCAGTACTTC. This encodes CSVVEGGSSYEQYF.

V is TRBV5-4 and J is TRBJ2-7; 11 bases fit TRBD2. V lost 4 bases to trimming and J lost 3 bases; unmatched junction nucleotides: 9. There are 16 residues in the CDR3. The germline V gene has CDR1 SGHNT and CDR2 YYREEE (reference sequence). The CDR3 is CASSPGGTSGGYEQYF. The CDR3 bases are TGTGCCAGCAGCCCCGGCGGGACTAGCGGAGGCTACGAGCAGTACTTC.

The chain employs TRBV7-9 and TRBJ2-7; D is unclear. The V gene lost 3 bases and the J gene lost 4 bases, with 4 bases spanning the gap. Looked up from germline, CDR1 is SEHNR and CDR2 is FQNEAQ (reference sequence). The CDR3 consists of 11 residues. In nucleotides, the CDR3 is TGTGCCAGCAGCTTGCAGTACGAGCAGTACTTC. Protein: CASSLQYEQYF.